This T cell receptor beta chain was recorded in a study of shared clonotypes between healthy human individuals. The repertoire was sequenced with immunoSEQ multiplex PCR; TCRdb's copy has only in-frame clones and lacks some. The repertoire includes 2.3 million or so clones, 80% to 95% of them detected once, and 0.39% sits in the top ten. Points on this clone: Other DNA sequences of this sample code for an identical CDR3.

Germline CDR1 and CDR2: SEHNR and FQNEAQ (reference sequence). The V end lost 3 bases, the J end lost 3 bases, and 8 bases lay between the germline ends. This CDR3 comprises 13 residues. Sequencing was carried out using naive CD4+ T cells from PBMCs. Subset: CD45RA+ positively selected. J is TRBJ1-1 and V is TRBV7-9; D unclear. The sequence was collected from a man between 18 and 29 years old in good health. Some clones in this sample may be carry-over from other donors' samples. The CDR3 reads CASSFGRDTEAFF. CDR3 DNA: TGTGCCAGCAGCTTCGGGAGGGACACTGAAGCTTTCTTT.